These T cell receptor beta chains were read from a single sample in a study of OX40 agonist ivuxolimab in advanced cancers. Libraries were prepared by immunoSEQ multiplex PCR; TCRdb keeps only in-frame clonotypes and omits some of them. The sample yields tens of thousands of clones, roughly nine tenths seen once. Material: CD4+ or CD8+ T cells sorted from blood, obtained in a trial of the OX40 agonist ivuxolimab. Source of these receptors: an adult with an advanced solid tumor such as melanoma, head and neck, liver or kidney cancer. Both conserved end residues are part of each CDR3. D genes are given only for firm matches. The listing skips clone size in some rows; elsewhere it reads once, few, many or a size class.

>NA|TRBV6-1|NA|TRBJ2-7
CASSEEGVYEQYF
TGTGCCAGCAGTGAAGAGGGGGTTTACGAGCAGTACTTC
>TRBD2|TRBV11-2|NA|TRBJ2-5
CASSLGTSGKETQYF
TGTGCCAGCAGCTTAGGGACTAGCGGAAAAGAGACCCAGTACTTC
>NA|TRBV11-3|NA|TRBJ2-7
CASREGAGATYEQYF
TGTGCCAGCAGGGAGGGGGCGGGAGCAACTTACGAGCAGTACTTC
>NA|TRBV10-3|once|TRBJ2-6
CAISGSSGANVLTF
TGTGCCATTTCGGGCTCGTCTGGGGCCAACGTCCTGACTTTC
>NA|TRBV13|once|TRBJ1-3
CASSILGGVAGNTIYF
TGTGCCAGCAGCATCCTCGGGGGGGTAGCAGGAAACACCATATATTTT
>NA|TRBV5-6|NA|TRBJ1-1
CASSLSGVNTEAFF
TGTGCCAGCAGCTTGTCCGGAGTTAACACTGAAGCTTTCTTT
>TRBD2|TRBV7-9|once|TRBJ2-7
CASSWAAPGGGEQYF
TGTGCCAGCAGCTGGGCGGCGCCGGGAGGTGGCGAGCAGTACTTC
>NA|TRBV28|NA|TRBJ1-2
CAAESGEISNYGYTF
TGTGCCGCCGAGTCTGGGGAAATATCTAACTATGGCTACACCTTC
>NA|TRBV11-2|few|TRBJ2-1
CASSLSATDNEQFF
TGTGCCAGCAGCTTATCAGCGACAGACAATGAGCAGTTCTTC
>TRBD1|TRBV7-8|NA|TRBJ2-5
CASSLGTGQETQYF
TGTGCCAGCAGCTTAGGGACAGGTCAAGAGACCCAGTACTTC
>NA|TRBV19|NA|TRBJ1-4
CASSIGTGRNEKLFF
TGTGCCAGTAGTATTGGAACAGGGAGAAACGAAAAACTGTTTTTT
>NA|TRBV7-2|NA|TRBJ2-7
CASSPQGFSYEQYF
TGTGCCAGCAGCCCCCAGGGGTTCTCCTACGAGCAGTACTTC
>NA|TRBV5-4|once|TRBJ2-7
CASSRDRSYEQYF
TGTGCCAGCAGCCGGGACCGCTCCTACGAGCAGTACTTC
>TRBD2|TRBV9|NA|TRBJ2-3
CASSLRASGGTDTQYF
TGTGCCAGCAGCCTCCGAGCGTCGGGAGGTACAGATACGCAGTATTTT
>NA|TRBV7-2|NA|TRBJ2-7
CASSLGQVGFEQYF
TGTGCCAGCAGCTTAGGACAGGTGGGATTCGAGCAGTACTTC
>TRBD2|TRBV7-2|NA|TRBJ2-7
CASSSGLAGYYEQYF
TGTGCCAGCAGCTCAGGACTAGCGGGATACTACGAGCAGTACTTC
>TRBD1|TRBV7-2|NA|TRBJ2-7
CASSPSGTVIYEQYF
TGTGCCAGCAGCCCCTCCGGGACAGTAATTTACGAGCAGTACTTC
>NA|TRBV2|NA|TRBJ2-5
CASSDGGSAETQYF
TGTGCCAGCAGTGACGGGGGTTCGGCGGAGACCCAGTACTTC
>NA|TRBV7-8|NA|TRBJ2-2
CASTSLANTGELFF
TGTGCCAGCACCTCCCTAGCGAACACCGGGGAGCTGTTTTTT
>NA|TRBV5-1|NA|TRBJ1-1
CASSPSHRVDTEAFF
TGCGCCAGCAGCCCTTCCCACAGGGTGGACACTGAAGCTTTCTTT
>TRBD1|TRBV2|NA|TRBJ2-5
CASSQAGTGGSVTQYF
TGTGCCAGCAGCCAAGCCGGGACAGGGGGCTCTGTGACCCAGTACTTC
>NA|TRBV7-3|NA|TRBJ2-1
CASSLNGDPVNEQFF
TGTGCCAGCAGCTTAAATGGGGATCCGGTCAATGAGCAGTTCTTC
>TRBD1|TRBV30|NA|TRBJ2-2
CAWGQGNTGELFF
TGTGCCTGGGGACAGGGGAATACCGGGGAGCTGTTTTTT
>NA|TRBV5-1|NA|TRBJ2-3
CASFAGFPDTQYF
TGCGCCAGCTTCGCAGGGTTCCCAGATACGCAGTATTTT
>TRBD1|TRBV7-9|NA|TRBJ2-7
CASSLVQGARYEQYF
TGTGCCAGCAGCTTAGTACAGGGGGCGCGGTACGAGCAGTACTTC
>TRBD1|TRBV5-4|NA|TRBJ2-3
CASSAGQAVTDTQYF
TGTGCCAGCAGTGCCGGACAGGCCGTAACAGATACGCAGTATTTT
>NA|TRBV19|NA|TRBJ2-5
CASSIGQLAPETQYF
TGTGCCAGTAGTATAGGCCAGCTTGCCCCGGAGACCCAGTACTTC
>TRBD1|TRBV2|NA|TRBJ2-3
CASADRGTTDTQYF
TGTGCCAGCGCAGACAGGGGTACAACAGATACGCAGTATTTT
>TRBD2|TRBV11-1|once|TRBJ2-7
CASSSTSGSNEQYF
TGTGCCAGCAGCTCGACTAGCGGGAGCAACGAGCAGTACTTC
>NA|TRBV29-1|NA|TRBJ1-4
CSVGTSPNEKLFF
TGCAGCGTAGGGACCAGCCCTAATGAAAAACTGTTTTTT
>NA|TRBV6-4|NA|TRBJ2-7
CASSDSSGLPAKYF
TGTGCCAGCAGTGACTCTTCAGGGCTCCCTGCGAAGTACTTC
>NA|TRBV4-1|NA|TRBJ1-1
CASSQGVFWVLQGRRKGTEAFF
TGCGCCAGCAGCCAAGGGGTCTTCTGGGTCTTACAGGGAAGAAGGAAAGGCACTGAAGCTTTCTTT
>NA|TRBV2|NA|TRBJ2-5
CASRLILTQETQYF
TGTGCCAGCAGGCTTATACTCACCCAAGAGACCCAGTACTTC
>TRBD1|TRBV28|NA|TRBJ2-7
CASSFGSTGWNSYEQYF
TGTGCCAGCAGTTTCGGGTCGACAGGGTGGAACTCCTACGAGCAGTACTTC
>NA|TRBV7-3|NA|TRBJ2-3
CASSLRDSTDTQYF
TGTGCCAGCAGCCTCAGGGACTCCACAGATACGCAGTATTTT
>TRBD2|TRBV5-1|NA|TRBJ2-2
CASSSSTSANTGELFF
TGCGCCAGCAGCTCGTCGACTAGCGCGAACACCGGGGAGCTGTTTTTT
>NA|TRBV6-5|NA|TRBJ2-2
CASRIPLGTGELFF
TGTGCCAGCAGGATCCCTTTGGGTACCGGGGAGCTGTTTTTT
>NA|TRBV7-6|NA|TRBJ1-1
CASSLVGNTEAFF
TGTGCCAGCAGCTTAGTTGGGAACACTGAAGCTTTCTTT
>NA|TRBV20-1|NA|TRBJ2-7
CSALGEQYF
TGCAGTGCTTTAGGGGAGCAGTACTTC
>TRBD2|TRBV7-2|NA|TRBJ2-5
CASTLMGLAEETQYF
TGTGCCAGCACCCTAATGGGACTAGCGGAAGAGACCCAGTACTTC
>TRBD1|TRBV18|NA|TRBJ1-2
CASSPPSGTGPYGYTF
TGTGCCAGCTCACCACCGTCCGGGACAGGGCCCTATGGCTACACCTTC
>NA|TRBV5-1|NA|TRBJ2-7
CASSLERSSYEQYF
TGCGCCAGCAGCTTGGAAAGGAGTTCCTACGAGCAGTACTTC
>TRBD2|TRBV4-3|NA|TRBJ2-1
CASSRLGLAGSDEQFF
TGCGCCAGCAGCCGACTAGGACTAGCGGGATCTGATGAGCAGTTCTTC
>TRBD1|TRBV7-2|NA|TRBJ2-2
CASSLDRTTGELFF
TGTGCCAGCAGCTTGGACAGGACGACCGGGGAGCTGTTTTTT
>NA|TRBV10-3|NA|TRBJ1-1
CAISEGPSLITEAFF
TGTGCCATCAGTGAGGGTCCAAGCTTGATCACTGAAGCTTTCTTT
>TRBD1|TRBV7-2|NA|TRBJ1-2
CASSLGTGAGNDGYTF
TGTGCCAGCAGCTTAGGGACAGGGGCCGGGAATGATGGCTACACCTTC
>NA|TRBV6-1|NA|TRBJ2-5
CASSSIGAGQETQYF
TGTGCCAGCAGTTCTATCGGGGCGGGGCAAGAGACCCAGTACTTC
>NA|TRBV7-2|NA|TRBJ1-4
CASSFFATNEKLFF
TGTGCCAGCAGCTTCTTCGCAACTAATGAAAAACTGTTTTTT
>NA|TRBV6-1|NA|TRBJ2-3
CASSSGQDTDTQYF
TGTGCCAGCAGTTCCGGACAAGACACAGATACGCAGTATTTT
>TRBD2|TRBV2|NA|TRBJ2-7
CASRENSGPSYEQYF
TGTGCCAGCAGAGAAAATAGCGGGCCGTCCTACGAGCAGTACTTC
>TRBD2|TRBV7-8|once|TRBJ2-5
CASSSLAGGPGETQYF
TGTGCCAGCAGCTCCTTAGCGGGAGGGCCGGGGGAGACCCAGTACTTC